The next 6 T cell receptor beta chains were all read from a single sample in a study of CD4 T cells in lung cancer. No antigen has been identified for these receptors. PBMCs stimulated approximately 14 days with mutant 27-mer peptides plus IL21, IL7, IL15, IL2. After restimulation with peptide-pulsed B cells, live T cells secreting IFNgamma were sorted. Sorted cells were expanded at limiting dilution, around 3 or 9 per well, for roughly 13 to 20 days. Some clones are missing from TCRdb's copy, which holds only in-frame ones; the method was immunoSEQ multiplex PCR. The sample holds approximately 47 clones. Material for sequencing was a CD4+ T cell line or clone grown in culture. These receptors originate from a human donor with non-small cell lung cancer. Some clones in this sample may be carry-over from other donors' samples.

The V and J genes are TRBV6-5 and TRBJ1-1; D remains ambiguous. Trimming took 0 bases from V and 0 from J, leaving 8 bases between them. This CDR3 has 15 residues. Germline CDR1 reads MNHEY; CDR2 reads SVGAGI. The CDR3 DNA sequence: TGTGCCAGCAGTTACTCGATGGTAATGAACACTGAAGCTTTCTTT. Translation: CASSYSMVMNTEAFF.

The rearrangement joins TRBV7-9 to TRBJ2-1; D not resolved. The CDR3 extends over 12 amino acids. The germline V gene encodes CDR1 SEHNR and CDR2 FQNEAQ (reference sequence). V was pared by 2 bases and J by 7 bases, with 6 bases between. The DNA for the CDR3 is TGTGCCAGCAGCTTACCCGGGAATGAGCAGTTCTTC. This sequence encodes CASSLPGNEQFF.

The rearrangement links TRBV7-8 to TRBJ2-5, with D possibly being TRBD2 (5 bases). In germline, CDR1 is SGHVS, CDR2 FQNEAQ. The CDR3 runs to 16 residues. Trimming pared 5 bases from V and 2 bases from J, leaving 18 bases between. The CDR3 here is CASSGRGSSLQETQYF. DNA for the CDR3: TGTGCCAGCAGCGGCAGAGGGTCCTCACTTCAAGAGACCCAGTACTTC.

This clone has just one count. The chain combines TRBV7-9 with TRBJ2-1; tentative D call: TRBD2 (6 bases). CDR3 size: 14 residues. CDR1 and CDR2 from the germline V gene are SEHNR and FQNEAQ (reference sequence). Trimming removed 0 bases from V and 4 bases from J, with 7 bases in between. Here the CDR3 DNA reads TGTGCCAGCAGCTTAGCGGGGGGATACAATGAGCAGTTCTTC. Encoded protein: CASSLAGGYNEQFF.

The rearrangement links TRBV2 to TRBJ2-7; 7 positions match TRBD1. The V gene end was trimmed by 7 bases and the J gene end by 4 bases; junction bases not matched to a gene: 10. From germline, CDR1 is SNHLY and CDR2 FYNNEI. There are 14 residues in the CDR3. CDR3 nucleotide sequence: TGTGCCAGCACTCCCCCGGGACAGATGTACGAGCAGTACTTC. This gives the protein CASTPPGQMYEQYF.

The chain carries TRBV6-1 and TRBJ1-3; the D is unclear. Trimming left V 3 bases short and J 3 bases short, with 9 bases between. The germline V gene has CDR1 MNHNS and CDR2 SASEGT. This CDR3 is built from 14 residues. The CDR3 nucleotides are TGTGCCAGCAGTGACAGTGGGAGTGGAAACACCATATATTTT. Residues: CASSDSGSGNTIYF.